This T cell receptor beta chain was sequenced in a study of blood T cell repertoires in COVID-19. Background on the study: Samples came from the United States, Italy and Spain, spanning acute and convalescent COVID-19. Sources were T cells, B-cell-depleted T cells, or PBMCs; the material itself was cDNA or gDNA.

In the original workflow: Counts of nucleated cells, estimated from reference gene primer amplification, were obtained. The table came from immunoSEQ multiplex PCR; TCRdb's copy has only in-frame clones and leaves some out. V and J calls and clone size are those listed in that table; D and trimming were worked out from the DNA. The sample holds about 39,000 clones, roughly 80% seen once. Trimming left V 4 bases short and J 6 bases short, with 13 bases between. The CDR3 has 14 amino acids. The germline gives CDR1 LNHDA, CDR2 SQIVND (reference sequence). The origin of this receptor is a man in his sixties in a cohort sampled during active COVID-19. Sequencing was done on a sample of peripheral blood. The chain couples TRBV19 to TRBJ1-5; D call uncertain. In DNA form, the CDR3 reads TGTGCCAGTAGTACCATAAATGGGCTTCAGCCCCAGCATTTT. As protein: CASSTINGLQPQHF.